Presented here are 24 T cell receptor beta chains from one specimen sequenced in a study of shared clonotypes between healthy human individuals. Sequencing used immunoSEQ multiplex PCR; TCRdb keeps in-frame clones, though not all of them. The sample includes more than 900,000 clones, around 78% of them seen just once. The sample comprised memory CD4+ T cells from PBMCs. Subset in this sample: CD45RA-negative fraction. The receptor set was obtained from a man aged 18-30 years in good health. Some clones in this sample may be carry-over from other donors' samples.

The chain recombines TRBV28 with TRBJ2-2, with D possibly being TRBD1 (5 bases). V was shortened by 4 bases and J by 6 bases, with 12 bases between the two germline ends. Looked up from germline, CDR1 is MDHEN and CDR2 is SYDVKM. This CDR3 has 14 amino acids. The CDR3 nucleotides read TGTGCCAGCAGTTCCAGGGATGGCGCCGGGGAGCTGTTTTTT. It translates to CASSSRDGAGELFF.

This clone occurred a few times. The chain combines TRBV9 with TRBJ2-2, with unresolved D. The germline V gene encodes CDR1 SGDLS and CDR2 YYNGEE. The CDR3 sequence is 15 residues long. V gave up 2 bases and J gave up 1 base, with 9 bases separating them. The CDR3 sequence is CASSVGNQNTGELFF. CDR3 in DNA: TGTGCCAGCAGCGTGGGGAACCAGAACACCGGGGAGCTGTTTTTT.

The chain recombines TRBV5-1 with TRBJ1-4; no clear D gene. The CDR3 length is 14 residues. The germline V and J ends were trimmed by 1 base and 5 bases, with 9 bases remaining between them. Germline V gene lookup returns CDR1 SGHRS and CDR2 YFSETQ. CDR3 DNA sequence: TGCGCCAGCAGCTTGAACAGCGGGAATGAAAAACTGTTTTTT. Residues: CASSLNSGNEKLFF. The whole variable domain, remainder taken from reference TRBV5-1 and TRBJ1-4, is KAGVTQTPRYLIKTRGQQVTLSCSPISGHRSVSWYQQTPGQGLQFLFEYFSETQRNKGNFPGRFSGRQFSNSRSEMNVSTLELGDSALYLCASSLNSGNEKLFFGSGTQLSVL.

The chain employs TRBV5-1 and TRBJ2-7; 7 nucleotides match TRBD1. In germline, CDR1 is SGHRS, CDR2 YFSETQ. The CDR3 is 15 amino acids. After removal of 5 bases from V and 2 bases from J, the junction contained 10 bases not matched to a gene. For the CDR3, the DNA is TGCGCCAGCAGTCCTTGGGGGACAGACGCCTACGAGCAGTACTTC. It encodes CASSPWGTDAYEQYF.

V is TRBV28 and J is TRBJ2-1; D is unresolved. This CDR3 contains 14 residues. Germline CDR1 and CDR2: MDHEN and SYDVKM. V shed 2 bases and J shed 5 bases, with 10 bases lying between them. CDR3 nucleotide sequence: TGTGCCAGCAGTTTAATTCCCCCCGACAATGAGCAGTTCTTC. Its protein is CASSLIPPDNEQFF.

This clone was seen a single time. The CDR3 sequence: CASSLTSGNTYNEQFF. DNA of the CDR3: TGTGCCAGCAGCTTAACTAGCGGCAATACCTACAATGAGCAGTTCTTC. The rearrangement joins TRBV7-2 to TRBJ2-1, with 8 bases that match TRBD2. The germline gives CDR1 SGHTA, CDR2 FQGNSA. The CDR3 is 16 residues long. The junction had 5 bases not matched to a gene; V was cut back by 2 bases and J by 2 bases.

In regard to this clone: This sample also contains other DNA sequences that code for the same CDR3. V and J are TRBV5-1 and TRBJ2-5, with 7 bases identical to TRBD2. CDR1 and CDR2 (germline): SGHRS, YFSETQ. The J segment lost 5 bases and the V segment lost 0 bases, leaving 4 bases of the junction unmatched. The CDR3 spans 14 residues. CDR3 region: CASSLVAGEETQYF. CDR3 DNA: TGCGCCAGCAGCTTGGTGGCGGGAGAGGAGACCCAGTACTTC.

The chain joins TRBV2 to TRBJ1-1; D unclear. CDR3 length equals 12 residues. Germline CDR1 and CDR2: SNHLY and FYNNEI. With 5 bases removed from V and 7 bases from J, the gap between germline ends came to 11 bases. CDR3 amino acids: CASSYSYGEAFF. For the CDR3, the DNA is TGTGCCAGCAGTTACTCGTACGGTGAAGCTTTCTTT.

V and J are TRBV7-9 and TRBJ1-1; D call uncertain. V was pared by 10 bases and J by 3 bases, with 12 bases between. CDR3 length equals 12 residues. Per the germline V gene, CDR1 is SEHNR and CDR2 is FQNEAQ (reference sequence). DNA for the CDR3: TGTGCCATGGGTGAGGGCCACACTGAAGCTTTCTTT. This translates into CAMGEGHTEAFF. Complete variable domain (other parts from reference TRBV7-9 and TRBJ1-1): DTGVSQNPRHKITKRGQNVTFRCDPISEHNRLYWYRQTLGQGPEFLTYFQNEAQLEKSRLLSDRFSAERPKGSFSTLEIQRTEQGDSAMYLCAMGEGHTEAFFGQGTRLTVV.

This clone appeared once. The chain has TRBV4-1 and TRBJ2-7; no clear D gene. Trimming left V 3 bases short and J 1 base short, with 13 bases between. The germline gives CDR1 MGHRA, CDR2 YSYEKL. The CDR3 extends over 15 amino acids. The CDR3 DNA is TGCGCCAGCAGCCAGGTTTCTGGAACTTCCTACGAGCAGTACTTC. This sequence encodes CASSQVSGTSYEQYF.

J is TRBJ2-7 and V is TRBV18, with D maybe TRBD2 (5 bases). The germline V gene encodes CDR1 KGHSH and CDR2 LQKENI. The ends were cut back, 3 bases at V and 0 bases at J, with 12 bases in the middle. The CDR3 runs 15 residues. In DNA form, the CDR3 reads TGTGCCAGCTCACCCATGGACTCTTCCTCCTACGAGCAGTACTTC. Translated: CASSPMDSSSYEQYF.

The rearrangement joins TRBV5-4 to TRBJ2-5; 8 bases map to TRBD1. Losses at the gene ends were 3 bases for V and 3 bases for J; bases not matched to a gene: 1. The germline V gene encodes CDR1 SGHNT and CDR2 YYREEE (reference sequence). The CDR3 is 13 residues long. CDR3 nucleotide sequence: TGTGCCAGCAGCTGGGACAGGAAAGAGACCCAGTACTTC. Protein product: CASSWDRKETQYF.

The genes are TRBV15 and TRBJ2-7; no clear D. From germline, CDR1 is LNHNV and CDR2 YYDKDF (reference sequence). The CDR3 is 16 residues long. V lost 3 bases and J 4 bases, leaving 19 bases between the germline ends. CDR3 coding DNA: TGTGCCACCAGCAGGTTCATTAGAGCTACCCGATACGAGCAGTACTTC. Protein: CATSRFIRATRYEQYF.

The chain uses TRBV28 and TRBJ1-5, with 10 bases that match TRBD1. V shed 6 bases and J 6 bases; nucleotides not matched to a gene: 8. This CDR3 spans 15 amino acids. Germline values: CDR1 MDHEN, CDR2 SYDVKM. CDR3 bases: TGTGCCAGCAGCCCCCGACAGGGGGCGGTTCAGCCCCAGCATTTT. Protein product: CASSPRQGAVQPQHF. Full variable domain (rest looked up from reference TRBV28 and TRBJ1-5): DVKVTQSSRYLVKRTGEKVFLECVQDMDHENMFWYRQDPGLGLRLIYFSYDVKMKEKGDIPEGYSVSREKKERFSLILESASTNQTSMYLCASSPRQGAVQPQHFGDGTRLSIL.

This sequence joins TRBV28 and TRBJ2-7; D might be TRBD2 (6 bases). V lost 2 bases to trimming and J lost 2 bases, with 13 bases between them. There are 15 residues in the CDR3. From germline, CDR1 is MDHEN and CDR2 SYDVKM. CDR3 residues: CASSLVGGGAYEQYF. The CDR3 bases are TGTGCCAGCAGTTTAGTGGGAGGAGGGGCCTACGAGCAGTACTTC.

The rearrangement links TRBV15 to TRBJ2-1, with no clear D. The CDR3 has 14 residues. The germline V gene has CDR1 LNHNV and CDR2 YYDKDF (reference sequence). V lost 3 bases, J lost 8 bases, and 14 bases lay in between. The CDR3: CATSRRIIGDEQFF. CDR3 DNA: TGTGCCACCAGCAGGCGGATAATAGGCGATGAGCAGTTCTTC.

This chain connects TRBV6-1 to TRBJ2-2; 14 bases match TRBD2. The CDR3 covers 18 residues. Losses at the gene ends were 3 bases for V and 5 bases for J; bases not matched to a gene: 8. Germline CDR1 reads MNHNS; CDR2 reads SASEGT. DNA of the CDR3: TGTGCCAGCAGTGACGGGAAGGGACTAGCGGGAGTTACCGGGGAGCTGTTTTTT. Translating it yields CASSDGKGLAGVTGELFF.

To note about this clone: One end of the junction does not line up with germline, which may come from a read error. The chain combines TRBV7-9 with TRBJ1-2, with D unresolved. Germline V CDR1 and CDR2: SEHNR, FQNEAQ (reference sequence). The CDR3 contains 13 residues. The CDR3 is CASSLASSYGYTF. The CDR3 region has the DNA TGTGCCAGCAGCCTAGCGAGCAGCTATGGCTACACCTTC.

This chain uses TRBV21-1 with TRBJ2-1; the D call of TRBD1 is as the table states it, not checked on the DNA. TRBV21-1 is tagged as a pseudogene. The CDR3 runs to 17 residues. The CDR3, as DNA: TGTGCCAGCAGCACGAAGGACAGGGGAACATCCTACAATGAGCAGTTCTTC. As protein: CASSTKDRGTSYNEQFF.

V and J are TRBV19 and TRBJ2-5, with unresolved D. The ends were cut back, 5 bases at V and 0 bases at J, with 7 bases in the middle. Germline CDR1 and CDR2: LNHDA and SQIVND (reference sequence). This CDR3 is 13 amino acids long. CDR3 loop: CASSPRYQETQYF. For the CDR3, the DNA is TGTGCCAGTAGTCCCCGGTACCAAGAGACCCAGTACTTC.

This clone was seen a handful of times. The DNA for the CDR3 is TGTGCCAGCAGCGCCAGGGCGAACACTGAAGCTTTCTTT. It specifies CASSARANTEAFF. This chain uses TRBV9 with TRBJ1-1; D is possibly TRBD1 (5 bases). Germline CDR1 is SGDLS and CDR2 is YYNGEE. The CDR3 length is 13 residues. V was trimmed by 3 bases and J by 1 base, leaving 7 bases between them.

The V and J genes are TRBV2 and TRBJ1-4; D is possibly TRBD1 (6 bases). There are 14 residues in the CDR3. The V gene lost 3 bases and the J gene lost 12 bases, with 17 bases spanning the gap. CDR1 SNHLY and CDR2 FYNNEI come from the germline V gene. Here the CDR3 DNA reads TGTGCCAGCAGTGACCGGACAGCCGTTATAGAACTGTTTTTT. It specifies CASSDRTAVIELFF.

V gene TRBV10-2 combines with J gene TRBJ1-5, with D possibly matching TRBD1 (6 bases). The CDR3 extends over 14 amino acids. Per germline, CDR1 WSHSY and CDR2 SAAADI. The ends were cut back, 2 bases at V and 5 bases at J, with 10 bases in the middle. The CDR3 is CASSETGMDQPQHF. CDR3 DNA sequence: TGCGCCAGCAGTGAGACAGGGATGGATCAGCCCCAGCATTTT.

Concerning this clone: This same CDR3 is encoded by further DNA sequences in the sample. V and J are TRBV30 and TRBJ2-1; the D is unclear. CDR1 is GTSNPN, CDR2 SVGIG, per germline (reference sequence). Trimming cost V 0 bases and J 7 bases, with 10 bases left between them. The CDR3 is made up of 13 amino acids. The CDR3 DNA is TGTGCCTGGAGTGTACGCAGAGAGAATGAGCAGTTCTTC. As protein: CAWSVRRENEQFF.